This T cell receptor beta chain was profiled in a study of T cells after yellow fever vaccination. Overall study findings and caveats: Compared with primary, the secondary response was weaker and peaked at day 5, not 15.

Via MiXCR, TCRdb re-called the 5' RACE reads, giving one row per CDR3 protein. Among hundreds of thousands of distinct CDR3 sequences listed, around a sixth were seen once. On this clonotype: Antigen: not known.

This receptor was taken from a man aged 18 to 30 who received the YFV17D yellow fever vaccine. Sequencing was performed on PBMCs, taken before the yellow fever booster vaccination.

The CDR3 DNA is TGTGCCAGCAGCCCTAGCCCCCTAGGAGGCGAGCAGTACGTC. It codes for CASSPSPLGGEQYV. The genes are TRBV12-3 or TRBV12-4 and TRBJ2-7, with D maybe TRBD2 (5 bases). CDR3 length: 14 residues. With 6 bases removed from V and 6 bases from J, the gap between germline ends came to 18 bases.